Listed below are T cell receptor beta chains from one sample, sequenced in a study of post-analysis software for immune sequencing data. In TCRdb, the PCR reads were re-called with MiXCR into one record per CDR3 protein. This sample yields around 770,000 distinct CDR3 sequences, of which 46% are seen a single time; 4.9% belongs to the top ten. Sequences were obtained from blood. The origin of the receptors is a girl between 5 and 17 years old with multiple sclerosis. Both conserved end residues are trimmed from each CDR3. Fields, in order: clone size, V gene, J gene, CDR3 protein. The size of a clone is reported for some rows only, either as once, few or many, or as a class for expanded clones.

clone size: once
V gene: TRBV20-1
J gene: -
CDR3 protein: SALAAAYEQY

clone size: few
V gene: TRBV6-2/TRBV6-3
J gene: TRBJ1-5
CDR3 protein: ASSYSPGPGSNQPQH

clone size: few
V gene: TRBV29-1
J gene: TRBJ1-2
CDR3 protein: SVEGGYYGYT

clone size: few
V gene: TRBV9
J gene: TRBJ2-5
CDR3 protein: ASSAWDNSGGETQY

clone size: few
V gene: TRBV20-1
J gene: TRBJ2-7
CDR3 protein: SASFPGDAYEQY

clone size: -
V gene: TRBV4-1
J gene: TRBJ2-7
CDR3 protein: ASSQDKAGTTLRTYEQY

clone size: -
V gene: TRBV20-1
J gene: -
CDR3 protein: SGAHERIETQY

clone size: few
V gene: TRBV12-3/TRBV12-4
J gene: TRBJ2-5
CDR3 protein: ASSVSAVTQY

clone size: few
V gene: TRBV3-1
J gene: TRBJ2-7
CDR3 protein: ASSQPGHLDYEQY

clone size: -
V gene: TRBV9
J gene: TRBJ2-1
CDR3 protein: ASSAGLAGAVEQF

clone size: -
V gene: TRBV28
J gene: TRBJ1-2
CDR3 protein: ANSLRPSLGGYT

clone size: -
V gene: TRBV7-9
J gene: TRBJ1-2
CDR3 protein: ASSHLGGAMHYGYT

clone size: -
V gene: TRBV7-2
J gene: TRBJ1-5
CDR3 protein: ASSLETAGRDRGLSQPQH

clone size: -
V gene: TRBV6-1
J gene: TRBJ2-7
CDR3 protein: ASSEARLAGEREQY

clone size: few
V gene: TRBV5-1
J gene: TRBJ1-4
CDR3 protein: ASSPGNIRPGDEEKLF

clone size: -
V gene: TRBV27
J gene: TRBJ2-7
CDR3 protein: ASSLAGGGGRYEQY

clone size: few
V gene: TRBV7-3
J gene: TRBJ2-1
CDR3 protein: ASSTQRGESRSYNEQF

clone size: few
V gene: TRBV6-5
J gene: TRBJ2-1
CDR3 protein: ASSFTGLGPPNEQF

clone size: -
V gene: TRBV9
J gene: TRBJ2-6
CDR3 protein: ASSATGSGANVLT

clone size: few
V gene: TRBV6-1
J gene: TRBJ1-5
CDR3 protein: ASRLTGTTGQPQH

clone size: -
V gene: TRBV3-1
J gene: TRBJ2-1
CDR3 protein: ASSQARLAGRGEQF

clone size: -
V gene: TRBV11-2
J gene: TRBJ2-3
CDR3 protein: ASSLQAREDTQY

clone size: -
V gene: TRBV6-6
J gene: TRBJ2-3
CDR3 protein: ASRNGLAGTDTQY

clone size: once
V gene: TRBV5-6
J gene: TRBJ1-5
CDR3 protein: ASSLGWGSNQPQH

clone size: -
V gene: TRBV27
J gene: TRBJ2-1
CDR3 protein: ASRLAGGAYNEQF

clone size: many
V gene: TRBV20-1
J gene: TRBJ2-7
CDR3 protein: SAAGGHREQY

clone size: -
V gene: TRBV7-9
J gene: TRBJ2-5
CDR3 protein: ASSSYRDQETQY

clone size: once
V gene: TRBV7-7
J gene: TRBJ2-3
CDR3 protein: ASSIGTGGEDTQY

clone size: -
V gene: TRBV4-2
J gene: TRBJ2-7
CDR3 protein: ASSQENSGFSYEQY

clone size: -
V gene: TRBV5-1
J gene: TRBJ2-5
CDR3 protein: ASSWGTKQETQY

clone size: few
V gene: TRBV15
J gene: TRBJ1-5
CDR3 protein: ATSREGFNQPQH

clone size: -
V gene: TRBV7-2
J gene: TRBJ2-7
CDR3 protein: ASSLDSSGNYEQY

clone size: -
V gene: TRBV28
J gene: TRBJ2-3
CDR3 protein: ASSDPAGSEDTQY

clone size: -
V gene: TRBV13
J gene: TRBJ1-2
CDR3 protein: ASSGDFNYGYT

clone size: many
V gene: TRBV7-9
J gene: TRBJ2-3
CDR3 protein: ASSLLTDTQY

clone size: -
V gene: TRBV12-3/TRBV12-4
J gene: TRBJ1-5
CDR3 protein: ASSFGAGADQPQH

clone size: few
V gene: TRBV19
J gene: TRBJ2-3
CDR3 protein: ASSIVSGGTDTQY

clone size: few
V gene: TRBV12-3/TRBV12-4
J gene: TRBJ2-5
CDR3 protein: ASTLQGGSEQY

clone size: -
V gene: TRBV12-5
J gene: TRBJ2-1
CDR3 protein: ASGLIEKTSSYNEQF

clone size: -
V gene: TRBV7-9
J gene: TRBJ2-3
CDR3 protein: ASSDRDREADTQY

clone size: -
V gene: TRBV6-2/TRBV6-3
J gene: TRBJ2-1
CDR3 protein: ASSYEVAGYNEQF

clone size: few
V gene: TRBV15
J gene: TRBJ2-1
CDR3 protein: ATSSGQAGYNEQF

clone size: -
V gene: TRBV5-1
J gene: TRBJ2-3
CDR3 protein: ASSFHLVREESDTQY

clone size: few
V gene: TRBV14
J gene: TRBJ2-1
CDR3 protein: ASSRTGNNEQF

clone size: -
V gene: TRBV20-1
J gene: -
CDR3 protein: SAPTAGGEQY

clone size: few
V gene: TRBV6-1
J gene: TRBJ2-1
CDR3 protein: ASTGVAYNEQF

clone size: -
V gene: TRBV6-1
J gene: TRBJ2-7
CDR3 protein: AGSTGGGYYEQY

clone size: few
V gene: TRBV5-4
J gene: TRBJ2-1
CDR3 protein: ASSLRGGYYNEQF

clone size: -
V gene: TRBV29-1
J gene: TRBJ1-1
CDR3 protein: SVEPPTEAF

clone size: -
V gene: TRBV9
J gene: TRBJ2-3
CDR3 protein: ASSVVTGDTQY

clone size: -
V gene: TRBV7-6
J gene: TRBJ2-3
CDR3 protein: ASSSLSVGATQY

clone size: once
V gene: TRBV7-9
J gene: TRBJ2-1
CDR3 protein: ASSPRASAYNEQF

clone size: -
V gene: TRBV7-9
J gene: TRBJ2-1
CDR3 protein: ASSSGQGGDEQF

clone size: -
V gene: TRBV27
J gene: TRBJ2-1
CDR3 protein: ASSTHQLSSYNEQF

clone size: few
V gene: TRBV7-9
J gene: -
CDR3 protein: ASSSRVYEQY

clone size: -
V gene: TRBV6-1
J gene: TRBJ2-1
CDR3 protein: ASSKGLAGAYEQF

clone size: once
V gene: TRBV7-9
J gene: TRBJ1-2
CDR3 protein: ASSPPGQLSYGYT

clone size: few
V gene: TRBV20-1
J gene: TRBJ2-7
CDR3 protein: SAGGGTTYEQY